The 8 T cell receptor beta chains below were found in one sample sequenced in a study of T cell responses to AZD1222 COVID-19 vaccine. Generated by immunoSEQ multiplex PCR, the TCRdb table keeps only in-frame clones and is missing some. This table holds about 97,000 clones, 80% to 90% found once. The sequenced sample was peripheral blood, obtained on day 0 of AZD1222 vaccination. The receptors come from an adult in good health.

Of note for this clone: This CDR3 is also generated by other DNA sequences in the sample. This sequence joins TRBV10-3 and TRBJ1-3, with a possible D match to TRBD1 (6 bases). Germline-derived CDR1 and CDR2 are ENHRY and SYGVKD. The CDR3 sequence is 14 residues long. The germline V and J ends were trimmed by 2 bases and 4 bases, with 9 bases remaining between them. CDR3 region: CAISEGGPGNTIYF. For the CDR3, the DNA is TGTGCCATCAGTGAGGGGGGGCCAGGAAACACCATATATTTT.

This chain uses TRBV7-2 with TRBJ2-5; the D gene is possibly TRBD1 (5 bases). The V gene lost 6 bases and the J gene lost 4 bases, with 12 bases spanning the gap. Germline V gene data show CDR1 as SGHTA and CDR2 as FQGNSA. CDR3 size: 13 residues. CDR3 protein: CASRPRVLETQYF. In nucleotides, the CDR3 is TGTGCCAGCAGACCCAGGGTCCTAGAGACCCAGTACTTC.

The V and J genes are TRBV3-1 (or the pseudogene TRBV3-2) and TRBJ2-3; 8 bases align to TRBD2. Trimming at V came to 1 base and at J to 1 base, leaving 4 bases not matched to a gene. The CDR3 extends over 16 amino acids. CDR1 and CDR2 from the germline V gene are LGHDT and YNNKEL (reference sequence). For the CDR3, the DNA is TGTGCCAGCAGCCAAGCACTAGCGGAGGGCACAGATACGCAGTATTTT. It is translated as CASSQALAEGTDTQYF.

The chain uses TRBV5-1 and TRBJ2-1; 13 bases map to TRBD2. CDR3 length equals 17 residues. Germline values: CDR1 SGHRS, CDR2 YFSETQ. The J segment lost 4 bases and the V segment lost 3 bases, leaving 7 bases of the junction unmatched. CDR3 DNA: TGCGCCAGCAGCTATGGACTAGCGGGAGCCCCTTACAATGAGCAGTTCTTC. Translation gives CASSYGLAGAPYNEQFF. Filled out from reference TRBV5-1 and TRBJ2-1, the complete variable domain reads KAGVTQTPRYLIKTRGQQVTLSCSPISGHRSVSWYQQTPGQGLQFLFEYFSETQRNKGNFPGRFSGRQFSNSRSEMNVSTLELGDSALYLCASSYGLAGAPYNEQFFGPGTRLTVL.

The chain couples TRBV4-1 to TRBJ1-1; D is perhaps TRBD1 (6 bases). The CDR3 loop spans 16 amino acids. V was shortened by 0 bases and J by 4 bases, with 15 bases between the two germline ends. Germline lookup yields CDR1 MGHRA and CDR2 YSYEKL. The CDR3 bases are TGCGCCAGCAGCCAAGATGGGGTAGGGGGGTCCACTGAAGCTTTCTTT. It codes for CASSQDGVGGSTEAFF.

This clone was found once. V gene TRBV19 combines with J gene TRBJ2-4; D gene ambiguous. There are 16 residues in the CDR3. Germline V gene lookup returns CDR1 LNHDA and CDR2 SQIVND (reference sequence). V dropped 5 bases and J dropped 1 base, with 15 bases sitting between them. The chain's CDR3 is CASSPRSTLAKNIQYF. The CDR3 DNA reads TGTGCCAGTAGTCCGAGGAGTACCCTGGCCAAAAACATTCAGTACTTC.

A single count supports this clone. The chain's CDR3 is CASSRYWGPSTGNEKLFF. CDR3 sequence (DNA): TGTGCCAGCAGCCGTTATTGGGGGCCGTCAACTGGTAATGAAAAACTGTTTTTT. The chain has TRBV16 and TRBJ1-4, with TRBD1 as a possible D gene (6 bases). Trimming stripped 4 bases from V and 4 bases from J, with 22 bases between. Germline V lookup: CDR1 KGHSY, CDR2 FQNENV. The CDR3 consists of 18 residues.

The genes are TRBV9 and TRBJ1-6; D remains ambiguous. Germline loops: CDR1 SGDLS, CDR2 YYNGEE. Trimming pared 4 bases from V and 5 bases from J, leaving 4 bases between. The CDR3 consists of 12 residues. CDR3 nucleotides: TGTGCCAGCAGCAGGGATAATTCACCCCTCCACTTT. This codes for CASSRDNSPLHF.